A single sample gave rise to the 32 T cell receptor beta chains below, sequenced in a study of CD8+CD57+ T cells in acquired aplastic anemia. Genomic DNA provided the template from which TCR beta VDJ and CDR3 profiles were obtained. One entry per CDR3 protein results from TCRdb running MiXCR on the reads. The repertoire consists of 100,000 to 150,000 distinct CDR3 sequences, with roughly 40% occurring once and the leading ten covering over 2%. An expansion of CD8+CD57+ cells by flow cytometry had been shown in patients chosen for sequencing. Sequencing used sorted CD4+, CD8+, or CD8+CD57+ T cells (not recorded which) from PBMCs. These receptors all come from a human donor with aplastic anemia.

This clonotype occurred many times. This CDR3 reads CATSGTGNPSSGNTIYF. The CDR3 DNA is TGTGCCACCAGTGGGACAGGTAACCCGTCCTCTGGAAACACCATATATTTT. The gene calls are TRBV24-1 and TRBJ1-3, with 7 nucleotides matching TRBD1. This CDR3 has 17 amino acids. Unmatched junction bases numbered 9, after V lost 5 bases and J lost 0 bases. The germline V gene has CDR1 KGHDR and CDR2 SFDVKD.

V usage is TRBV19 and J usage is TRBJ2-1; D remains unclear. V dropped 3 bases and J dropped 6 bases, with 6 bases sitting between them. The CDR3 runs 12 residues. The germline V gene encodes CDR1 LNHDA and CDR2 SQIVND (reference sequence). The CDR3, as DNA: TGTGCCAGTAGTATGCCTAGCAATGAGCAGTTCTTC. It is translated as CASSMPSNEQFF. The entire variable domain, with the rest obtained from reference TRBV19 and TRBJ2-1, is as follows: DGGITQSPKYLFRKEGQNVTLSCEQNLNHDAMYWYRQDPGQGLRLIYYSQIVNDFQKGDIAEGYSVSREKKESFPLTVTSAQKNPTAFYLCASSMPSNEQFFGPGTRLTVL.

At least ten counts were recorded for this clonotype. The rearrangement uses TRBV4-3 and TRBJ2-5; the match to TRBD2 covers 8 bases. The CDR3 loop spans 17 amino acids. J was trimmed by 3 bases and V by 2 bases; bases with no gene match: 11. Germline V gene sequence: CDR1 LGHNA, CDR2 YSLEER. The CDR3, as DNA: TGCGCCAGCAGCCAAAACCTGGTGGTAGCGGGGAAAGAGACCCAGTACTTC. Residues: CASSQNLVVAGKETQYF.

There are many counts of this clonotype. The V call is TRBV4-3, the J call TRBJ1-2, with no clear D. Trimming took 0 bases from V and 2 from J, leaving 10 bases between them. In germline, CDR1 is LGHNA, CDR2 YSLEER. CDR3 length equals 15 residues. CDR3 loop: CASSQDYKLNYGYTF. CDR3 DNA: TGCGCCAGCAGCCAAGATTACAAACTAAACTATGGCTACACCTTC.

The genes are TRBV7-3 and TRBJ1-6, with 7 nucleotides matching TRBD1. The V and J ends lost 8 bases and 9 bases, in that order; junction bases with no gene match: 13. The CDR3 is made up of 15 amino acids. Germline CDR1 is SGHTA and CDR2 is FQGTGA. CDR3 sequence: CASGHDGRGASPLHF. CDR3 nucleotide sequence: TGTGCCAGCGGCCACGATGGCAGGGGGGCTTCACCCCTCCACTTT.

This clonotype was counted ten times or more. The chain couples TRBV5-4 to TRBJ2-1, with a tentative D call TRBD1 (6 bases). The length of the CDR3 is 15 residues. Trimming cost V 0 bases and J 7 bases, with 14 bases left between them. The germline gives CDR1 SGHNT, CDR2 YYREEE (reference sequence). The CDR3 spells CASSLEGGGGNEQFF. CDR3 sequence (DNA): TGTGCCAGCAGCTTGGAGGGTGGGGGCGGAAATGAGCAGTTCTTC.

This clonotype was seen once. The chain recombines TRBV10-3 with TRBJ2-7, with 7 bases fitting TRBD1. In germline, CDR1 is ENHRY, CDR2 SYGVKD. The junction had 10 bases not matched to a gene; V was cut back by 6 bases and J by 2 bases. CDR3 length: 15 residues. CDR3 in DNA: TGTGCCATCAGCCACAGGGGCAAGGGGCCCTACGAGCAGTACTTC. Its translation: CAISHRGKGPYEQYF.

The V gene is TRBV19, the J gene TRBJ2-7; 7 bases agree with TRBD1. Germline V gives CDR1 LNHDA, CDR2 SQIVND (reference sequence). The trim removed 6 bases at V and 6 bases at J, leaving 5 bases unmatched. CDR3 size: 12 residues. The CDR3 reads CASRGQVGEQYF. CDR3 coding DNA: TGTGCCAGTAGAGGACAGGTGGGCGAGCAGTACTTC.

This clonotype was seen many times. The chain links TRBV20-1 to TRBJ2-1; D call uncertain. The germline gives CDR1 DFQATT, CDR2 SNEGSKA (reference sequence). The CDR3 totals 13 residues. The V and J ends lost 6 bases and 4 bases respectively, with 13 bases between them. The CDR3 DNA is TGCAGTGCGAGGCCAGGCGGTTACAATGAGCAGTTCTTC. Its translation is CSARPGGYNEQFF.

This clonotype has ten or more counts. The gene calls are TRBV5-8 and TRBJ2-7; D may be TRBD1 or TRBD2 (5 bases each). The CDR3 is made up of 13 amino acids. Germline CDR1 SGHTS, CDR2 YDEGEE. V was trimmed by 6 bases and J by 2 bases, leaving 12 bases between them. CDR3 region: CASTRAGTYEQYV. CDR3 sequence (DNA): TGTGCCAGCACGCGGGCAGGGACCTACGAGCAGTACGTC.

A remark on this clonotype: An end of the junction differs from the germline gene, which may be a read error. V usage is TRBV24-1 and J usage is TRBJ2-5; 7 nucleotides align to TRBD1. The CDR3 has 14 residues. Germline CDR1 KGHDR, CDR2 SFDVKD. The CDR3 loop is CAASDWDRPETQYF. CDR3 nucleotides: TGCGCCGCCAGTGATTGGGACAGACCAGAGACCCAGTACTTC.

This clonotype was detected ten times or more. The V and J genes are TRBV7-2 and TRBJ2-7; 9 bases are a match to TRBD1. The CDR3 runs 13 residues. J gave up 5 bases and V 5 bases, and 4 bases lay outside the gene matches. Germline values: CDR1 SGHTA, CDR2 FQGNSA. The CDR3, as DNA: TGTGCCAGCAGCCGGGACAGGGCTAACGAGCAGTACTTC. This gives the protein CASSRDRANEQYF. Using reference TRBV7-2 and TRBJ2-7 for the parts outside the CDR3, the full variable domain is GAGVSQSPSNKVTEKGKDVELRCDPISGHTALYWYRQSLGQGLEFLIYFQGNSAPDKSGLPSDRFSAERTGGSVSTLTIQRTQQEDSAVYLCASSRDRANEQYFGPGTRLTVT.

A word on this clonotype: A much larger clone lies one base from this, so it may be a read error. CDR3 in DNA: TGTGCCAGCAGTACCGGGGCGGGCACAGATACGCAGTATTTT. Translating it yields CASSTGAGTDTQYF. The rearrangement joins TRBV12-3 or TRBV12-4 to TRBJ2-3; D is perhaps TRBD1 or TRBD2 (5 bases each). The length of the CDR3 is 14 residues. V was clipped by 5 bases and J by 1 base, with 10 bases between them.

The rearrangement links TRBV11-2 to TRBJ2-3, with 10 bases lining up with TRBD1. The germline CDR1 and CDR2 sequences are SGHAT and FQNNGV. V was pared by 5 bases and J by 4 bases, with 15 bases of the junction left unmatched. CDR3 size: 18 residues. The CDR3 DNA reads TGTGCCAGCAGCCCACTACCCTCCGGGACAGGGGTGCCAGATACGCAGTATTTT. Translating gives CASSPLPSGTGVPDTQYF.

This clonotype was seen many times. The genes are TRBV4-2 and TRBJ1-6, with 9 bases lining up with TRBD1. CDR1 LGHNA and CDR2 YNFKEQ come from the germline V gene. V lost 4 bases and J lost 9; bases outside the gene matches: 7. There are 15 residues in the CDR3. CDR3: CASSRLGTGPSPLHF. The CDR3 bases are TGTGCCAGCAGCCGCCTTGGGACAGGGCCTTCACCCCTCCACTTT.

CDR3 sequence reads: CASRHLGRGTEAFF. The CDR3 coding sequence is TGTGCCAGCAGACACCTTGGGCGGGGGACTGAAGCTTTCTTT. This rearrangement joins TRBV6-1 to TRBJ1-1, with a possible D match to TRBD1 (5 bases). V lost 6 bases and J 5 bases, leaving 16 bases between the germline ends. Germline V gene lookup returns CDR1 MNHNS and CDR2 SASEGT. This CDR3 spans 14 amino acids.

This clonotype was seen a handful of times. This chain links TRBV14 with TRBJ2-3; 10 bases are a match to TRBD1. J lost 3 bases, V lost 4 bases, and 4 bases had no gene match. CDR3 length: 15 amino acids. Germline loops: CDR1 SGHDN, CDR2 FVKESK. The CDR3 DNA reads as TGTGCCAGCAGCCGACGACAGGGGGCGACAGATACGCAGTATTTT. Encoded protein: CASSRRQGATDTQYF.

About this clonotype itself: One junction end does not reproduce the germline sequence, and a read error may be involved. The CDR3 spells CASSPPKLVTDRGDTMYF. CDR3 sequence (DNA): TGTGCCAGCAGCCCTCCCAAACTGGTAACCGACAGGGGAGACACCATGTATTTT. The chain is built from TRBV9 and TRBJ1-3; TRBD1 matches at 8 bases. This CDR3 has 18 residues. Germline V lookup: CDR1 SGDLS, CDR2 YYNGEE.

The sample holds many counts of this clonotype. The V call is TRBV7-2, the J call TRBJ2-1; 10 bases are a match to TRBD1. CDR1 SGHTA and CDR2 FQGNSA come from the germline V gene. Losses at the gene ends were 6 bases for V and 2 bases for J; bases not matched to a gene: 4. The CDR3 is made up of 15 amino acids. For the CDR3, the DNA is TGTGCCAGCAGAGGGGACAGGGGAACCTACAATGAGCAGTTCTTC. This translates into CASRGDRGTYNEQFF.

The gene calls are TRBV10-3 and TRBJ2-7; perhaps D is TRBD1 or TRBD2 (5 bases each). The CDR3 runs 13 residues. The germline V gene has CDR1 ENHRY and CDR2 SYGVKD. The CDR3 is CAIAPATRGEQHV. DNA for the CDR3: TGTGCCATCGCCCCTGCCACTAGGGGCGAGCAGCACGTC.

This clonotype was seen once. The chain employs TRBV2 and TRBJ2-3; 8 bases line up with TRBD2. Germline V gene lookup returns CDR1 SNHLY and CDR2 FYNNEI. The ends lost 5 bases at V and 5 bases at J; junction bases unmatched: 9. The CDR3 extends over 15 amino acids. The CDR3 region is CASSLQAGVIDTQYF. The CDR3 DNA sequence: TGTGCCAGCAGTCTACAAGCGGGAGTGATAGATACGCAGTATTTT. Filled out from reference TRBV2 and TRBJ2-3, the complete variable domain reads EPEVTQTPSHQVTQMGQEVILRCVPISNHLYFYWYRQILGQKVEFLVSFYNNEISEKSEIFDDQFSVERPDGSNFTLKIRSTKLEDSAMYFCASSLQAGVIDTQYFGPGTRLTVL.

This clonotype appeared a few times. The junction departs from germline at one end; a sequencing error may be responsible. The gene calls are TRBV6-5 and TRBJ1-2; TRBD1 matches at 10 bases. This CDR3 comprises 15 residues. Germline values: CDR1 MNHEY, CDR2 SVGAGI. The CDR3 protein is CAISYVGQGDYGYTF. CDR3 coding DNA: TGTGCCATCAGTTACGTTGGACAGGGGGACTATGGCTACACCTTC.

This CDR3 reads CSVDRGEYGYTF. The CDR3 bases are TGCAGCGTTGACAGGGGGGAATATGGCTACACCTTC. The chain recombines TRBV29-1 with TRBJ1-2, with 7 bases that match TRBD1. CDR3 size: 12 residues. Looked up from germline, CDR1 is SQVTM and CDR2 is ANQGSEA. V was clipped by 3 bases and J by 5 bases; unmatched bases: 3.

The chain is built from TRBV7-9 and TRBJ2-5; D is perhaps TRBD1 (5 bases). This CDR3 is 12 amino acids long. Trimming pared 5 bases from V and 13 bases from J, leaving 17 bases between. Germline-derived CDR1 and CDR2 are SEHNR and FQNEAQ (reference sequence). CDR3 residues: CASSEGAIMGYF. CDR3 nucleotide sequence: TGTGCCAGCAGCGAAGGGGCTATAATGGGGTACTTC. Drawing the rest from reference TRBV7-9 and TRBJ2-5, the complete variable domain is DTGVSQNPRHKITKRGQNVTFRCDPISEHNRLYWYRQTLGQGPEFLTYFQNEAQLEKSRLLSDRFSAERPKGSFSTLEIQRTEQGDSAMYLCASSEGAIMGYFGPGTRLLVL.

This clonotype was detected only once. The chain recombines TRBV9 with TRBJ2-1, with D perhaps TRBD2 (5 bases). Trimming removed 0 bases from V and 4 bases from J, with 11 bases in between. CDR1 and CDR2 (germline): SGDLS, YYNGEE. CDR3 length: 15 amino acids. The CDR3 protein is CASSVGDYNYNEQFF. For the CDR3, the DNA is TGTGCCAGCAGCGTAGGCGACTACAATTACAATGAGCAGTTCTTC. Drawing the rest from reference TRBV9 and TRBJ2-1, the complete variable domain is DSGVTQTPKHLITATGQRVTLRCSPRSGDLSVYWYQQSLDQGLQFLIQYYNGEERAKGNILERFSAQQFPDLHSELNLSSLELGDSALYFCASSVGDYNYNEQFFGPGTRLTVL.

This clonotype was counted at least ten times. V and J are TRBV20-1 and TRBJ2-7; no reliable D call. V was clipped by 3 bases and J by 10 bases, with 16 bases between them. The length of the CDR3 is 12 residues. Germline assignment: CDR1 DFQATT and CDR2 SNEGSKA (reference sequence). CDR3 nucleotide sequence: TGCAGTGCTAGGGCGGTGGAAAGGCTACAGTACTTC. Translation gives CSARAVERLQYF.

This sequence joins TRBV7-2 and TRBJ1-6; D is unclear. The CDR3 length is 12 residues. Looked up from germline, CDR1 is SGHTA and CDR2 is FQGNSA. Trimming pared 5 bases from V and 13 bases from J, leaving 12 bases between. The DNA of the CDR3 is TGTGCCAGCAGCGTCCCAAACGCTCCCCTCCACTTT. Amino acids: CASSVPNAPLHF.

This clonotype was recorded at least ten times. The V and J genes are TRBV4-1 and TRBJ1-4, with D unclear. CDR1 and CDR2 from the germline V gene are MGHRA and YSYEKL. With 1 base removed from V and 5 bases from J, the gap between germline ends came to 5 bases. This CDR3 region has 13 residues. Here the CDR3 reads CASSQGRNEKLFF. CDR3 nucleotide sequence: TGCGCCAGCAGCCAAGGAAGAAATGAAAAACTGTTTTTT.

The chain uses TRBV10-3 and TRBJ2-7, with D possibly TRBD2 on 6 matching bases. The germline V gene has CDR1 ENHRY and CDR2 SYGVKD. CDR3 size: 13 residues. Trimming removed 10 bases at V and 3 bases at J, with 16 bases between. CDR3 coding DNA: TGTGCCAGCAGCCGCGAGACTAGCTACGAGCAGTACTTC. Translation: CASSRETSYEQYF.

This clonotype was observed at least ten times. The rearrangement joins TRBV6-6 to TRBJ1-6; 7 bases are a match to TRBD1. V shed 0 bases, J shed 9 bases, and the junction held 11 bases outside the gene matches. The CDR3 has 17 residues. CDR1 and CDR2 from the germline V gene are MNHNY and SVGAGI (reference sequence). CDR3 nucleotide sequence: TGTGCCAGCAGTTACTCGAGGGGGCTGAGAGAAAGTTCACCCCTCCACTTT. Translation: CASSYSRGLRESSPLHF.

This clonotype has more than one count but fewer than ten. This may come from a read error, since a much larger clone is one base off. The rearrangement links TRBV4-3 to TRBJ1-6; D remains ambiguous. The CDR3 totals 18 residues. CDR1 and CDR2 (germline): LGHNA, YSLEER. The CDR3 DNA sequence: TGCGCCGGCAGCCGAGGAGGAAGTCGGGGCTCCTATAATTCACCCCTCCACTTT. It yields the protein CAGSRGGSRGSYNSPLHF.

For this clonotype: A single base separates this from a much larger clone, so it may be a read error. CDR3 residues: CASSKTGFYQPQHF. The CDR3 DNA reads as TGTGCCAGCAGTAAGACAGGGTTCTATCAGCCCCAGCATTTT. The chain carries TRBV6-1 and TRBJ1-5; 7 bases align to TRBD1. Unmatched junction bases numbered 6, after V lost 5 bases and J lost 5 bases. Germline V lookup: CDR1 MNHNS, CDR2 SASEGT. The CDR3 sequence is 14 residues long.